Included here is one T cell receptor beta chain sequence, with context. Antigen: not known. These data originate in a study of a mutant IDH1 vaccine in newly diagnosed glioma. About the research overall: Vaccines were begun 4-6 weeks after radiotherapy alone, or with temozolomide cycles. Findings and caveats of the study: No link was apparently found between pseudoprogression and changes in top peripheral T cell clonotypes. Overall, 93.3% of patients had vaccine-induced immune responses.

The table came from immunoSEQ multiplex PCR; TCRdb's copy has only in-frame clones and leaves some out. The sample holds about 36,000 clones; roughly 79% are singletons and the top ten take around 10%. Trimming stripped 0 bases from V and 1 base from J, with 7 bases between. CDR1 is SGHNT, CDR2 YYREEE, per germline (reference sequence). CDR3 length equals 14 residues. Time point denoted: week 5, during vaccination. A 20-mer mutant IDH1 peptide at 300 ug was injected subcutaneously with topical imiquimod. This chain joins TRBV5-4 and TRBJ2-5; D not resolved. The sample was PBMCs, taken from a glioma patient whose treatment included an IDH1 peptide vaccine. The source of this sequence is a man aged 50 to 60 with glioma. CDR3 loop: CASSLAGSQETQYF. In DNA form, the CDR3 reads TGTGCCAGCAGCTTGGCGGGTAGCCAAGAGACCCAGTACTTC.